Sequencing of this T cell receptor (beta chain) was carried out in a study of blood T cell repertoires in COVID-19. Study in general: The cDNA or gDNA used as material had been derived from T cells, B-cell-depleted T cells, or PBMCs.

Individuals aged about 18 to 90 years were recruited from roughly 23 US areas. All exposed participants met a person with COVID-19 within 2 weeks before entering the study. Measured with immunoSEQ multiplex PCR; TCRdb has only the in-frame clones, and not every one. The repertoire holds some 150,000 clones, roughly 84% seen once, with almost 6% in the top ten. Germline V gene lookup returns CDR1 LNHDA and CDR2 SQIVND (reference sequence). The CDR3 consists of 14 residues. The V end was cut by 3 bases, the J end by 4 bases, with 12 bases between. The origin of this receptor is a woman aged 45-60 years who had been exposed to COVID-19. The chain links TRBV19 to TRBJ1-2; D gene unclear. Sequenced material: PBMCs or T cells enriched from blood (not recorded which). The CDR3 protein is CASSIRADTYGYTF. CDR3 in DNA: TGTGCCAGTAGTATTCGAGCAGACACCTATGGCTACACCTTC.